This T cell receptor beta chain originates from a study of human T cells and chemical hapten exposure. TCRdb processed the RACE reads anew with MiXCR; each CDR3 protein has one entry. The sample contains 70,000 to 95,000 distinct CDR3 sequences, less than 8.5% of which appear only once. The study's findings and limits: In comparison with controls, expanded TCRs gave rise to a significantly larger number of large CDR3 similarity clusters. TCRs above 1 in 1000 frequency did not change with DPC sensitization.

This clonotype has just a few counts. What it binds is unknown. Time point: patch test 2, 6 weeks after DPC sensitization. Treatment denoted: therapeutic diphenylcyclopropenone sensitization with weekly scalp DPC. Germline V CDR1 and CDR2: GTSNPN, SVGIG (reference sequence). V lost 1 base, J lost 9 bases, and 7 bases lay in between. The CDR3 is 12 residues long. This sequence was found in a woman aged 25 to 39 with alopecia areata. Some clones in this sample may be carry-over from other donors' samples. The sequences come from whole blood, collected in connection with sensitization to the hapten diphenylcyclopropenone (DPC). V gene TRBV30 combines with J gene TRBJ1-6; no reliable D call. This chain's CDR3 is CAWSAPPSPLHF. In nucleotides, the CDR3 is TGTGCCTGGAGTGCCCCGCCTTCACCCCTCCACTTT.